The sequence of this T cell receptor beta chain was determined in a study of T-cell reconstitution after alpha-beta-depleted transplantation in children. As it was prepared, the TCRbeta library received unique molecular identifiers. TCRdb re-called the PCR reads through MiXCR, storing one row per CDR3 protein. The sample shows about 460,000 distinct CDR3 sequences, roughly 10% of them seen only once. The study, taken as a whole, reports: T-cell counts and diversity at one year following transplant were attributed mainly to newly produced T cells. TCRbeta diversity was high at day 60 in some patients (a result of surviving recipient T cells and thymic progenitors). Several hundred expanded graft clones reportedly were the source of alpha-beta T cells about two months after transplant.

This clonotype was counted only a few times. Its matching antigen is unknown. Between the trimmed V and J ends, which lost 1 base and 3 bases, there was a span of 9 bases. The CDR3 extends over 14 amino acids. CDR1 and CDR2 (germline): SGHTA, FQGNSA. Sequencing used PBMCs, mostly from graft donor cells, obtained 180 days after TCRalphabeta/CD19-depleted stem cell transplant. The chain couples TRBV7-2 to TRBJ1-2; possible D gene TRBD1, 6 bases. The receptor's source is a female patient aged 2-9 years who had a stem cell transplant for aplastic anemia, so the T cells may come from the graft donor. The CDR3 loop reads CASSLGGHDYGYTF. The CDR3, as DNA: TGTGCCAGCAGCTTAGGGGGGCATGACTATGGCTACACCTTC.